Below are 17 T cell receptor beta chains sequenced from a single sample in a study of T-cell reconstitution after alpha-beta-depleted transplantation in children. Preparing the TCRbeta library involved the use of unique molecular identifiers. MiXCR, applied by TCRdb to the PCR reads, yields one record per CDR3 protein. The sample has about 230,000 distinct CDR3 sequences, more than 7.5% seen once; the top ten hold over 4.5%. Sequencing used PBMCs from the stem cell graft donor, obtained from the stem cell graft. The receptors originated from a human donor who donated a stem cell graft to a child with SCID.

V is TRBV4-2 and J is TRBJ1-4; 7 positions agree with TRBD1. The CDR3 is 16 residues long. Trimming took 3 bases from V and 4 from J; bases not matched to a gene: 8. Germline lookup yields CDR1 LGHNA and CDR2 YNFKEQ. CDR3 sequence (DNA): TGTGCCAGCAGCCACGAATTGGGACAGTTTAATGAAAAACTGTTTTTT. This codes for CASSHELGQFNEKLFF.

The chain links TRBV18 to TRBJ2-6; D ambiguous. Deletions cut 3 bases from V and 0 bases from J, with 12 bases between. This CDR3 has 17 amino acids. Germline assignment: CDR1 KGHSH and CDR2 LQKENI. CDR3 coding DNA: TGTGCCAGCTCACCGCAGCATACAAACTCTGGGGCCAACGTCCTGACTTTC. Encoded protein: CASSPQHTNSGANVLTF.

This clonotype showed up many times. The chain links TRBV15 to TRBJ2-7; a possible D gene is TRBD2 (5 bases). Germline V CDR1 and CDR2: LNHNV, YYDKDF (reference sequence). This CDR3 contains 14 residues. Trimming stripped 3 bases from V and 5 bases from J, with 14 bases between. Written as DNA, the CDR3 is TGTGCCACCAGCAGTTACCTTAACGGGAACGAGCAGTACTTC. Amino acids: CATSSYLNGNEQYF.

Many counts were recorded for this clonotype. The chain combines TRBV20-1 with TRBJ1-1; D may be TRBD1 (6 bases). Looked up from germline, CDR1 is DFQATT and CDR2 is SNEGSKA (reference sequence). The CDR3 covers 16 residues. V lost 0 bases and J 3 bases, leaving 17 bases between the germline ends. CDR3 bases: TGCAGTGCTAGAGATCTGGCAGGGTCAGGGGACACTGAAGCTTTCTTT. As protein: CSARDLAGSGDTEAFF.

In its sample, this clonotype was seen many times. DNA for the CDR3: TGTGCCAGCAGCCGGCAGACTAGCGGGGGGGAGGGGTATGAGCAGTTCTTC. Encoded protein: CASSRQTSGGEGYEQFF. This rearrangement joins TRBV4-2 to TRBJ2-1; 14 bases are shared with TRBD2. Germline V gene data show CDR1 as LGHNA and CDR2 as YNFKEQ. This CDR3 has 17 amino acids. The V segment lost 4 bases and the J segment 8 bases; nucleotides outside the gene matches: 10.

This clonotype was recorded many times. The rearrangement joins TRBV20-1 to TRBJ2-7, with TRBD1 matching over 10 bases. This CDR3 is 19 amino acids long. Trimming removed 3 bases from V and 2 bases from J; junction bases left unmatched: 19. From germline, CDR1 is DFQATT and CDR2 SNEGSKA (reference sequence). CDR3 nucleotide sequence: TGCAGTGCTAGTCCCCGTCCCGGGACAGGGGCCCTACTTACCTACGAGCAGTACTTC. Encoded protein: CSASPRPGTGALLTYEQYF.

This clonotype showed up many times. This chain's CDR3 is CASSQGGLGAGVWDTQYF. The CDR3 DNA reads as TGTGCCAGCAGCCAAGGTGGCTTGGGAGCGGGGGTTTGGGATACGCAGTATTTT. The chain couples TRBV4-2 to TRBJ2-3; 8 bases line up with TRBD2. Germline V gene sequence: CDR1 LGHNA, CDR2 YNFKEQ. The CDR3 totals 18 residues. J lost 6 bases, V lost 1 base, and 15 bases had no gene match.

This clonotype was detected ten times or more. The J gene is TRBJ2-1, the V gene TRBV5-1, with 13 bases lining up with TRBD2. The CDR3 runs to 14 residues. Unmatched junction bases numbered 6, after V lost 4 bases and J lost 11 bases. Germline values: CDR1 SGHRS, CDR2 YFSETQ. CDR3 region: CASSQGLAGTKQFF. The CDR3 bases are TGCGCCAGCAGCCAGGGACTAGCGGGGACCAAGCAGTTCTTC.

This clonotype has a count of ten or more. The gene calls are TRBV5-5 and TRBJ2-7, with 8 bases lining up with TRBD1. V was pared by 0 bases and J by 1 base, with 12 bases of the junction left unmatched. This CDR3 region has 18 residues. Germline CDR1 SGHKS, CDR2 YYEKEE (reference sequence). Here the CDR3 reads CASSLGRGPYHPSYEQYF. The CDR3 DNA follows: TGTGCCAGCAGCTTGGGCAGGGGGCCTTACCACCCTTCCTACGAGCAGTACTTC.

V usage is TRBV11-2 and J usage is TRBJ2-1; 11 nucleotides agree with TRBD2. Losses at the gene ends were 5 bases for V and 5 bases for J; bases not matched to a gene: 5. Germline V gene lookup returns CDR1 SGHAT and CDR2 FQNNGV. This CDR3 contains 15 residues. As DNA, the CDR3 is TGTGCCAGCAGCGCGACTAGCGGGGAAGACAATGAGCAGTTCTTC. Its protein is CASSATSGEDNEQFF.

This clonotype was seen ten or more times. V usage is TRBV9 and J usage is TRBJ2-1; 7 positions agree with TRBD2. The CDR3 sequence is 14 residues long. Germline CDR1 reads SGDLS; CDR2 reads YYNGEE. V shed 2 bases and J 9 bases; nucleotides not matched to a gene: 8. The CDR3 loop reads CASSVTSTGGEQFF. The DNA of the CDR3 is TGTGCCAGCAGCGTGACTAGCACGGGCGGTGAGCAGTTCTTC.

This clonotype came up many times. The rearrangement joins TRBV5-1 to TRBJ1-5; D is possibly TRBD1 (5 bases). There are 14 residues in the CDR3. V lost 1 base and J lost 4, with 9 bases in between. Germline lookup yields CDR1 SGHRS and CDR2 YFSETQ. The CDR3 sequence: CASSLSGQNQPQHF. As DNA, the CDR3 is TGCGCCAGCAGCTTGTCGGGGCAGAATCAGCCCCAGCATTTT.

In its sample, this clonotype was seen many times. This rearrangement joins TRBV12-3 or TRBV12-4 to TRBJ1-1, with unresolved D. This CDR3 is 13 amino acids long. V was trimmed by 3 bases and J by 3 bases, leaving 8 bases between them. The CDR3 loop reads CASSLAGYTEAFF. The DNA for the CDR3 is TGTGCCAGCAGTTTGGCCGGGTACACTGAAGCTTTCTTT.

This clonotype was recorded many times. The CDR3 loop is CASSPWADIDSNQPQHF. In DNA form, the CDR3 reads TGTGCCAGTAGTCCATGGGCAGACATAGATAGCAATCAGCCCCAGCATTTT. The chain recombines TRBV19 with TRBJ1-5; unclear D gene. Trimming cost V 5 bases and J 0 bases, with 17 bases left between them. Germline CDR1 is LNHDA and CDR2 is SQIVND (reference sequence). The CDR3 consists of 17 residues.

This clonotype was seen at least ten times. At one end the junction does not follow the germline gene, possibly because of a read error. The chain recombines TRBV20-1 with TRBJ2-5; 10 nucleotides line up with TRBD1. Germline CDR1 DFQATT, CDR2 SNEGSKA (reference sequence). The CDR3 extends over 15 amino acids. In nucleotides, the CDR3 is TGCAGTGTTAGAGACAGGGGGCGCGGGCAAGAGACCCAGTACTTC. This sequence encodes CSVRDRGRGQETQYF.

This clonotype was picked up many times. This sequence joins TRBV24-1 and TRBJ1-1; D is unclear. CDR1 and CDR2 from the germline V gene are KGHDR and SFDVKD. This CDR3 comprises 14 residues. Trimming stripped 0 bases from V and 1 base from J, with 5 bases between. This chain's CDR3 is CATSDLTRNTEAFF. Here the CDR3 DNA reads TGTGCCACCAGTGATTTGACCCGGAACACTGAAGCTTTCTTT.

This clonotype showed up many times. The chain combines TRBV29-1 with TRBJ2-1; unclear D gene. CDR3 length: 10 residues. Trimming shortened V by 4 bases and J by 9 bases, and 7 bases separated the two germline ends. CDR1 is SQVTM, CDR2 ANQGSEA, per germline. This CDR3 reads CSVAGGEQFF. The CDR3 coding sequence is TGCAGCGTTGCGGGCGGTGAGCAGTTCTTC.